Each of the 13 T cell receptor beta chains below was sequenced from the same sample in a study of Ad26.COV2.S vaccination and SARS-CoV-2 variants. Treatment: roughly 20 received Ad26.COV2.S at low or high dose, single or two shots; five or six received placebo; per-sample allocation not given. Collection of samples fell on day 63 after the first vaccine or placebo injection. Produced via immunoSEQ multiplex PCR; TCRdb's table is partial and in-frame only. The sample lists 400,000 to 450,000 clones; roughly 88% were seen once. The sequences come from peripheral blood, collected in a trial of Ad26.COV2.S vaccine versus placebo. The receptors here all came from a person aged 18 to 65 who received the Ad26.COV2.S COVID-19 vaccine or a placebo.

The chain has TRBV24-1 and TRBJ2-5, with D uncertain. CDR3 size: 14 residues. V was shortened by 5 bases and J by 1 base, with 10 bases between the two germline ends. Germline-derived CDR1 and CDR2 are KGHDR and SFDVKD. CDR3 region: CATSAPVPQETQYF. CDR3 coding DNA: TGTGCCACCAGTGCGCCAGTCCCCCAAGAGACCCAGTACTTC.

CDR3 nucleotides: TGTGCCAGCAGCCAGGGACTAGCGGGCGATGAGCAGTTCTTC. This codes for CASSQGLAGDEQFF. The V and J genes are TRBV6-2 or TRBV6-3 and TRBJ2-1, with 12 bases fitting TRBD2. Trimming cost V 6 bases and J 8 bases; bases outside gene matches: 5. The CDR3 is 14 amino acids. Per the germline V gene, CDR1 is MNHEY and CDR2 is SVGEGT.

In this sample, this clone turned up once. V gene TRBV6-1 combines with J gene TRBJ2-7; no clear D gene. The CDR3 is 15 amino acids. V lost 0 bases and J 3 bases, leaving 12 bases between the germline ends. Per germline, CDR1 MNHNS and CDR2 SASEGT. The CDR3 DNA sequence: TGTGCCAGCAGTGAAGCGCACCTGCCATTCTACGAGCAGTACTTC. It specifies CASSEAHLPFYEQYF.

This chain uses TRBV5-8 with TRBJ1-1; 8 nucleotides match TRBD1. The length of the CDR3 is 15 residues. The V gene end was trimmed by 2 bases and the J gene end by 3 bases; junction bases not matched to a gene: 6. The germline V gene has CDR1 SGHTS and CDR2 YDEGEE. In nucleotides, the CDR3 is TGTGCCAGCAGCTTTTGGACAGGGAAGGACACTGAAGCTTTCTTT. It yields the protein CASSFWTGKDTEAFF.

The chain uses TRBV4-3 and TRBJ2-7; 7 nucleotides line up with TRBD1. Germline-derived CDR1 and CDR2 are LGHNA and YSLEER. There are 17 residues in the CDR3. V was pared by 0 bases and J by 0 bases, with 8 bases of the junction left unmatched. CDR3 DNA: TGCGCCAGCAGCCAAGATCTAGGGACAGACGTCTCCTACGAGCAGTACTTC. Protein: CASSQDLGTDVSYEQYF.

CDR3 protein: CASSEVYSPGDTQYF. CDR3 coding DNA: TGCGCCAGCAGTGAAGTATACAGTCCCGGAGATACGCAGTATTTT. The chain employs TRBV10-2 and TRBJ2-3, with no clear D. The CDR3 extends over 15 amino acids. V gave up 3 bases and J gave up 5 bases, with 15 bases separating them. Germline CDR1 reads WSHSY; CDR2 reads SAAADI.

The genes are TRBV27 and TRBJ2-7, with no clear D. V lost 3 bases and J lost 3, with 9 bases in between. The CDR3 is 13 amino acids. CDR1 MNHEY and CDR2 SMNVEV come from the germline V gene (reference sequence). The CDR3: CASSFWTDYEQYF. The DNA for the CDR3 is TGTGCCAGCAGTTTTTGGACCGACTACGAGCAGTACTTC.

The chain joins TRBV15 to TRBJ1-6, with D perhaps TRBD1 (6 bases). Trimming cost V 0 bases and J 9 bases, with 12 bases left between them. The CDR3 extends over 15 amino acids. From germline, CDR1 is LNHNV and CDR2 YYDKDF (reference sequence). The CDR3 DNA follows: TGTGCCACCAGCAGAGATGCAGGGGATGGTTCACCCCTCCACTTT. This translates into CATSRDAGDGSPLHF.

This chain joins TRBV15 and TRBJ2-1, with D perhaps given as TRBD1 or TRBD2 (5 bases each). The CDR3 consists of 15 residues. V was pared by 2 bases and J by 6 bases, with 14 bases between. The germline V gene has CDR1 LNHNV and CDR2 YYDKDF (reference sequence). CDR3 in amino acids: CATSRFRGAGNEQFF. The DNA for the CDR3 is TGTGCCACCAGCAGATTTCGAGGGGCGGGCAATGAGCAGTTCTTC.

The J gene is TRBJ2-5, the V gene TRBV7-2, with TRBD2 matching over 10 bases. CDR3 length: 15 residues. In germline, CDR1 is SGHTA, CDR2 FQGNSA. V lost 6 bases, J lost 1 base, and 5 bases stayed unmatched. CDR3 nucleotides: TGTGCCAGCAGTTCTAGCGGGGGAACCCAAGAGACCCAGTACTTC. Protein sequence: CASSSSGGTQETQYF. The complete variable domain, with remaining parts taken from reference TRBV7-2 and TRBJ2-5, reads GAGVSQSPSNKVTEKGKDVELRCDPISGHTALYWYRQSLGQGLEFLIYFQGNSAPDKSGLPSDRFSAERTGGSVSTLTIQRTQQEDSAVYLCASSSSGGTQETQYFGPGTRLLVL.

This rearrangement joins TRBV7-9 to TRBJ1-1; the D is unclear. The CDR3 spans 12 residues. The germline V gene has CDR1 SEHNR and CDR2 FQNEAQ (reference sequence). V dropped 3 bases and J dropped 8 bases, with 10 bases sitting between them. In DNA form, the CDR3 reads TGTGCCAGCAGCTTTCTTGGGGAGGAAGCTTTCTTT. Its translation: CASSFLGEEAFF.

In regard to this clone: Other DNA sequences in this sample translate to the same CDR3. This chain connects TRBV28 to TRBJ1-4; the D gene is possibly TRBD1 (6 bases). In germline, CDR1 is MDHEN, CDR2 SYDVKM. Trimming took off 3 bases at V and 3 bases at J, with 8 bases between the two ends. This CDR3 is 14 amino acids long. The DNA of the CDR3 is TGTGCCAGCAGTTTGGGGGGGCCTAATGAAAAACTGTTTTTT. The encoded protein is CASSLGGPNEKLFF. The variable domain in full, completed from reference TRBV28 and TRBJ1-4, reads DVKVTQSSRYLVKRTGEKVFLECVQDMDHENMFWYRQDPGLGLRLIYFSYDVKMKEKGDIPEGYSVSREKKERFSLILESASTNQTSMYLCASSLGGPNEKLFFGSGTQLSVL.

Comments on this clone: One junction end disagrees with the germline gene, perhaps due to a read error. The same CDR3 arises from other DNA sequences in this sample as well. The V and J genes are TRBV7-9 and TRBJ1-6; TRBD1 matches at 7 bases. Per germline, CDR1 SEHNR and CDR2 FQNEAQ (reference sequence). This CDR3 is built from 15 residues. CDR3 bases: TGTGCTAGCAGCTTAGACAGGGCCTTGAATTCACCCCTCCACTTT. It specifies CASSLDRALNSPLHF.